This entry concerns a single T cell receptor beta chain. The antigen remains unidentified. One base away lies a much larger clone, so this may be a sequencing read error. Primed by a sample-barcoded 5' primer and a J-beta primer mix, a second PCR proceeded for roughly 6 to 12 cycles. Carrying 12 random nucleotides, a template-switch adaptor labeled each individual cDNA molecule. TCRdb re-derived calls from the 5' RACE reads in MiXCR, one entry per CDR3 protein. Of more than 800,000 distinct CDR3 sequences listed, under 30% are singletons. The sample belongs to a study of blood T cells in healthy people across ages. Findings and limits, study-wide: A strong correlation was found between TCR beta diversity and the percentage of naive T cells. Investigators treated diversity estimates from one million T cells as underestimates.

Germline trimming cut 2 bases from V and 3 bases from J; bases unmatched to any gene: 12. The CDR3 runs 17 residues. The germline V gene encodes CDR1 SNHLY and CDR2 FYNNEI. Sequencing used blood. This clonotype originated in a woman of 80 years or more in good health. The genes are TRBV2 and TRBJ2-7; 8 positions match TRBD2. The CDR3 sequence is CASSELRRAGAHYEQYF. The CDR3 DNA follows: TGTGCCAGCAGTGAATTGAGACGAGCGGGGGCCCACTACGAGCAGTACTTC.